This TCR beta chain comes out of a study of OX40 agonist ivuxolimab in advanced cancers. On the study more broadly: Of the participants, approximately 44% had some prior anti-PD-1, anti-PD-L1 or anti-CTLA-4 therapy, which was allowed.

CDR1 is KGHSH, CDR2 LQKENI, per germline. V shed 6 bases, J shed 3 bases, and the junction held 7 bases outside the gene matches. CDR3 length equals 14 residues. Assay: immunoSEQ multiplex PCR; the TCRdb copy retains only in-frame clones and omits some. The repertoire holds roughly 75,000 clones, with approximately 86% as singletons. This chain uses TRBV18 with TRBJ1-1; 7 positions agree with TRBD1. This clonotype was sampled from an adult with an advanced solid tumor such as melanoma, head and neck, liver or kidney cancer. The sample here was CD4+ or CD8+ T cells sorted from blood, taken in a trial of the OX40 agonist ivuxolimab. The CDR3 bases are TGTGCCAGCTCGAACAGGGGAGGTGACACTGAAGCTTTCTTT. Amino acids: CASSNRGGDTEAFF.